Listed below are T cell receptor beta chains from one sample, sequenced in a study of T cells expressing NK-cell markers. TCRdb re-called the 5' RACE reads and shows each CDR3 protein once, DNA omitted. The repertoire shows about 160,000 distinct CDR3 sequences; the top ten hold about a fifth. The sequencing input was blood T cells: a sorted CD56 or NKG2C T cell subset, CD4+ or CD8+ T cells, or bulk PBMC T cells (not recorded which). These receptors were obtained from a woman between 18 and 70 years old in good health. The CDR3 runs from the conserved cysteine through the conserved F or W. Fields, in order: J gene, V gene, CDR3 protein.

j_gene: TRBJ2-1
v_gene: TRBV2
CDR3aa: CASSGGGEQFF

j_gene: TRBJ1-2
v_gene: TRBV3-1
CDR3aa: CASSLRTGSGYTF

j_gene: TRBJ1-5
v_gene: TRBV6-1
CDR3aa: CASSEGEGAHQPQHF

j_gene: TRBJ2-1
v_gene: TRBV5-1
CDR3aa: CASSTSGTGTNEQFF

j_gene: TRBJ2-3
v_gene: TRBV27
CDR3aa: CASSPRGNTDTQYF

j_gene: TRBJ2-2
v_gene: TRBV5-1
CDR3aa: CASSFRDSTTGELFF

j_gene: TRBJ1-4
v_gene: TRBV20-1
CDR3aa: CSATDGTTNEKLFF

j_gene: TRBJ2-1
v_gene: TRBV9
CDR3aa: CASTFSGSSYNEQFF

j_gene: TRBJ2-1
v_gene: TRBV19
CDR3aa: CASTSGMIYNEQFF

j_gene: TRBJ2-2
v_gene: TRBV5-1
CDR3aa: CASSSGSGGNTGELFF

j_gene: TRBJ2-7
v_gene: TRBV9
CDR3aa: CASSVDISSLEQYF

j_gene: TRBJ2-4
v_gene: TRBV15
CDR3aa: CATSKKHRADTKNIQYF

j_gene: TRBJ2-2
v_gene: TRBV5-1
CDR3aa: CASSLQVAGELFF

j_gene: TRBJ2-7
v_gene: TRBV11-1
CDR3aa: CASRFSRTGESYEQYF

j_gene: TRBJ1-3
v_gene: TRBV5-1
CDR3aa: CASSLAGSNSGNTIYF

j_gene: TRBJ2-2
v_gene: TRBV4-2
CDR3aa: CASSQGRINTGELFF

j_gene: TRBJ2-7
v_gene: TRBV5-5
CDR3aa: CASSRSLDRGYEQYF

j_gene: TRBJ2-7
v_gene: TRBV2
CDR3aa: CASGYTREQYF

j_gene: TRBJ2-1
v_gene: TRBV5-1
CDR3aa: CASSYTSGGYYEQFF

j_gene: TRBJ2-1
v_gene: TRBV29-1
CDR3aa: CSVEQVGIPNEQFF

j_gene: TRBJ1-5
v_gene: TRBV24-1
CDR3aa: CATSPGAGQPQHF

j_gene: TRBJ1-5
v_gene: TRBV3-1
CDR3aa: CASSQGSPPGNQPQHF

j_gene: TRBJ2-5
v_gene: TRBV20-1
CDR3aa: CSAPPTGVGLETQYF

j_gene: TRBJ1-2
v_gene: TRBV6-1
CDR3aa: CASSFRTGTGVVYTF

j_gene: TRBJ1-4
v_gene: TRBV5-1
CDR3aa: CASSQATGFLNEKLFF

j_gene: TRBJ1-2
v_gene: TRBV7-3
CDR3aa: CASSLTGTGYGYTF

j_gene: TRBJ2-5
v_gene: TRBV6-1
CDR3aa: CASRLTGQETQYF

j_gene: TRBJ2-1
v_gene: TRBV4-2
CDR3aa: CASSQDWTSLTYNEQFF

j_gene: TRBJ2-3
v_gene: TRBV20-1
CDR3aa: CSARGEGGADTQYF

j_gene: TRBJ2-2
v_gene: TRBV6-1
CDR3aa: CASIEGGPSGELFF

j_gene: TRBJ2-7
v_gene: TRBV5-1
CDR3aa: CASSLGWDQGEQYF

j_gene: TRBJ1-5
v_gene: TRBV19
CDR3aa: CASSPGPNSNQPQHF

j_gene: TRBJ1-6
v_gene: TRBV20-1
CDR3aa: CSVRSMSSPLHF

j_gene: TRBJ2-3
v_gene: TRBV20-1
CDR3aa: CSARDVGGPTDTQYF

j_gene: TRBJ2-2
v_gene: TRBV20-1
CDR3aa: CSATGHLSGTNTGELFF

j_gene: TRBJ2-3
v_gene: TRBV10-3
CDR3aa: CAISESGHGTQYF

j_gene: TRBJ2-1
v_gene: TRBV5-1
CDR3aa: CASSSTASGTYNEQFF

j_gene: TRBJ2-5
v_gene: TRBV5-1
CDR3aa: CASSPGLAGESETQYF

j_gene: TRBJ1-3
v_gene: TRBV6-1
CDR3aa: CASSLGRGSGNTIYF

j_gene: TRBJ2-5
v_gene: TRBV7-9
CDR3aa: CASSSNAGTQYF